One TCR beta chain is described in this entry. Its antigen is not known. This sample was taken from a study of blood T cells in healthy people across ages. The CDR3 has 13 amino acids. V was cut by 6 bases and J by 4 bases, with 11 bases left in between. The germline V gene encodes CDR1 SEHNR and CDR2 FQNEAQ (reference sequence). A sample-barcoded 5' primer and a J-beta primer mix were used in a second PCR of about 7 to 12 cycles. One entry per CDR3 protein results from TCRdb running MiXCR on the 5' RACE reads. Of approximately 1.5 million distinct CDR3 sequences listed, under 55% are singletons. General observations from the study: Versus aged donors, long-lived donors had higher diversity and more naive CD4+ cells. Not knowing donor CMV status may have confounded expanded clonotype changes.

The TCR originated in a woman younger than 30 in good health. The sample comprised blood. The V call is TRBV7-9, the J call TRBJ2-3, with unresolved D. CDR3 in amino acids: CASRRYGSDTQYF. CDR3 coding DNA: TGTGCCAGCAGACGGTACGGCTCAGATACGCAGTATTTT.